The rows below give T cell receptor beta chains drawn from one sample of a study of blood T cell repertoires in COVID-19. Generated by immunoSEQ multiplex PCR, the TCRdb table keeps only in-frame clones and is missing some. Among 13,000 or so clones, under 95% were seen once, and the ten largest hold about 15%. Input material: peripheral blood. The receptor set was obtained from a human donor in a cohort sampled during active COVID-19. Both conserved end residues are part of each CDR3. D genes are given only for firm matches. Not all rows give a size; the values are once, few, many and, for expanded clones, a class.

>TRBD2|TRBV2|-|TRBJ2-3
CASSMNQAGAGTDTQYF
TGTGCCAGCAGTATGAACCAAGCGGGGGCGGGCACAGATACGCAGTATTTT
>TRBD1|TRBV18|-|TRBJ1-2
CASSPPNRDRANYGYTF
TGTGCCAGCTCACCGCCAAACCGGGACAGAGCTAACTATGGCTACACCTTC
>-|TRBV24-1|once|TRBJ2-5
CATSVGRKETQYF
TGTGCCACCTCTGTGGGGAGGAAAGAGACCCAGTACTTC
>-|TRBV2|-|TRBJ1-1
CASSLAGRDTEAFF
TGTGCCAGCAGTTTGGCTGGGCGGGACACTGAAGCTTTCTTT
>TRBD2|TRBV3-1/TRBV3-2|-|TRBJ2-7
CASSQGELAGVKYEQYF
TGTGCCAGCAGCCAAGGAGAGCTAGCGGGAGTAAAATACGAGCAGTACTTC
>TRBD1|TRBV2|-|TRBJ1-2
CASNPRGTEYGYTF
TGTGCCAGCAATCCAAGGGGGACAGAATATGGCTACACCTTC
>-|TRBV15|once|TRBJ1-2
CATSRDSGVSGSYGYTF
TGTGCCACCAGCAGAGATTCGGGGGTTTCAGGTTCTTATGGCTACACCTTC
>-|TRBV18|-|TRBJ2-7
CASSPRDSGYEQYF
TGTGCCAGCTCACCCCGGGACAGCGGGTACGAGCAGTACTTC
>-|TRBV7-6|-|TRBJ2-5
CASSSQDYPSQETQYF
TGTGCCAGCAGCTCCCAGGACTATCCCAGCCAAGAGACCCAGTACTTC
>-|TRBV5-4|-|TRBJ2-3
CASSSSGGTDTQYF
TGTGCCAGCAGCTCCTCGGGGGGCACAGATACGCAGTATTTT
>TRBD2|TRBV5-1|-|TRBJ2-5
CASSLGTSGVETQYF
TGCGCCAGCAGCTTGGGGACTAGCGGGGTAGAGACCCAGTACTTC
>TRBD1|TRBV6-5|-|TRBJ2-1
CASTNTGGSYNEQFF
TGTGCCAGCACAAACACAGGGGGCTCCTACAATGAGCAGTTCTTC
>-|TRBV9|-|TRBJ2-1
CASSVVGGSSYNEQFF
TGTGCCAGCAGCGTAGTTGGGGGGAGCTCCTACAATGAGCAGTTCTTC
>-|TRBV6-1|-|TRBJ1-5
CASSEGEGGPQHF
TGTGCCAGCAGTGAAGGGGAGGGCGGGCCCCAGCATTTT
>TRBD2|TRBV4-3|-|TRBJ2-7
CASSQGGSVGGRLNSYEQYF
TGCGCCAGCAGCCAAGGGGGTTCGGTTGGCGGGAGATTAAACTCCTACGAGCAGTACTTC
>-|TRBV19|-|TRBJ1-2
CASIDRPSYGYTF
TGTGCCAGTATCGACAGACCGTCCTATGGCTACACCTTC
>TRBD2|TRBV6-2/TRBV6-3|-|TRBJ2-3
CASSYVLAGMSTDTQYF
TGTGCCAGCAGTTATGTGCTAGCGGGGATGAGCACAGATACGCAGTATTTT
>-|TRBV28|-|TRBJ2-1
CASKGPGDYNEQFF
TGTGCCAGCAAGGGCCCCGGGGACTACAATGAGCAGTTCTTC
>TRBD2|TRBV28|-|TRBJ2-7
CASTPTGLAGRYEQYF
TGTGCCAGCACCCCCACGGGACTAGCGGGGAGGTACGAGCAGTACTTC
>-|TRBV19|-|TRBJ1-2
CASSGESRGDYGYTF
TGTGCCAGTAGTGGAGAATCCCGGGGTGACTATGGCTACACCTTC
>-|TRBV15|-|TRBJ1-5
CATSRRDQPQHF
TGTGCCACCAGCAGGCGGGATCAGCCCCAGCATTTT
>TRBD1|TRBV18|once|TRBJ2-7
CASSPGHGQGVGSYEQYF
TGTGCCAGCTCACCAGGACACGGACAGGGAGTCGGCTCCTACGAGCAGTACTTC
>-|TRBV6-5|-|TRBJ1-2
CASTRGLDGSYGYTF
TGTGCCAGCACCAGAGGCCTAGACGGAAGCTATGGCTACACCTTC
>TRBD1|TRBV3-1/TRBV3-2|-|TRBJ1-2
CASSQGIDRGRYGYTF
TGTGCCAGCAGCCAGGGGATCGACAGGGGGAGGTATGGCTACACCTTC
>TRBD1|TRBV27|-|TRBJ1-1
CASSSFKRTGWLYEAFF
TGTGCCAGCAGTTCTTTTAAGCGGACAGGTTGGTTGTACGAAGCTTTCTTT
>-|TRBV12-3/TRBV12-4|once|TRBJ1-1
CASSLWLTEAFF
TGTGCCAGCAGTTTGTGGCTCACTGAAGCTTTCTTT
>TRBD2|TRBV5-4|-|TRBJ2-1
CASSLVVSSGGHEQFF
TGTGCCAGCAGCTTGGTGGTCTCTAGCGGGGGGCATGAGCAGTTCTTC
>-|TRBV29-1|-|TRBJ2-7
CSVEFTGSSSYEQYF
TGCAGCGTTGAATTTACAGGTTCGAGCTCCTACGAGCAGTACTTC
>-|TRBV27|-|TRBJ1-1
CASSSRGSGIHTEAFF
TGTGCCAGCAGCTCCCGAGGTTCGGGAATCCACACTGAAGCTTTCTTT
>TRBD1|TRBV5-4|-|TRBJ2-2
CASSLRDRNTGELFF
TGTGCCAGCAGCTTACGGGACAGGAACACCGGGGAGCTGTTTTTT
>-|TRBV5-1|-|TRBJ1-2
CASSPGGGGYTF
TGCGCCAGCAGCCCGGGTGGGGGCGGCTACACCTTC
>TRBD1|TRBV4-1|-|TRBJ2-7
CASSQDPCLSLPTGQYEQYF
TGCGCCAGCAGCCAAGATCCGTGTTTAAGCCTTCCGACAGGGCAATACGAGCAGTACTTC
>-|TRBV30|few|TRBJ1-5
CAWRGMNQPQHF
TGTGCCTGGAGGGGCATGAATCAGCCCCAGCATTTT
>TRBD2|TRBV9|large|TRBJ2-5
CASSASHGGAAETQYF
TGTGCCAGCAGCGCCAGCCACGGGGGGGCCGCAGAGACCCAGTACTTC
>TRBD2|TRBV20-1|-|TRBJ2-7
CSASFMLAGGEQYF
TGCAGTGCTAGTTTTATGCTAGCGGGTGGGGAGCAGTACTTC
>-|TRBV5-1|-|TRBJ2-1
CASSPGLNEQFF
TGCGCCAGCAGCCCAGGATTAAATGAGCAGTTCTTC
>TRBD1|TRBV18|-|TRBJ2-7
CASSPGQDYEQYF
TGTGCCAGCTCACCTGGACAGGACTACGAGCAGTACTTC
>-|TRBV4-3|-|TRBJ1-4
CASSGRTAAGNEKLFF
TGCGCCAGCAGCGGGAGGACGGCTGCGGGTAATGAAAAACTGTTTTTT
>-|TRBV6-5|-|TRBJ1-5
CASSRTDNQPQHF
TGTGCCAGCAGCCGGACAGACAATCAGCCCCAGCATTTT